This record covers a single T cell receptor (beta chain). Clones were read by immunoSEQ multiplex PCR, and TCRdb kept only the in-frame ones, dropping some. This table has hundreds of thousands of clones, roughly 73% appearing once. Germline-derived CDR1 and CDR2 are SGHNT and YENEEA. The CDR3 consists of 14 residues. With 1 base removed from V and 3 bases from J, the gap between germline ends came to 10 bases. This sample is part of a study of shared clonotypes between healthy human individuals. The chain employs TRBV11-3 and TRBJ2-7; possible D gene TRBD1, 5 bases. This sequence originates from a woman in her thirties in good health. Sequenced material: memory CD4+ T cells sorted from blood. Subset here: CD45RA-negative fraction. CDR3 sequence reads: CASSLGGNHYEQYF. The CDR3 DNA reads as TGTGCCAGCAGCTTAGGGGGCAACCACTACGAGCAGTACTTC.